The rows below give T cell receptor beta chains drawn from one sample of a study of blood T cell repertoires in COVID-19. Data came from immunoSEQ multiplex PCR; TCRdb stores just in-frame clones and leaves some out. The sample has about 200,000 clones, roughly four fifths seen once. The sequencing input was peripheral blood. These receptors all stem from a woman aged 40 to 50 with acute or convalescent COVID-19. Each CDR3 is given with its conserved first and last residue. A D gene is named only where the DNA matches it firmly. Rows give clone size only sometimes, using once, few, many, or a class for an expanded clone.

clone_size	cdr3_length	v_call	d_call	j_call	cdr3_aa	cdr3_nt
few	14	TRBV7-9	-	TRBJ2-5	CASSHPGSQETQYF	TGTGCCAGCAGCCATCCGGGGAGCCAAGAGACCCAGTACTTC
-	14	TRBV7-9	-	TRBJ2-3	CASSLTRDTDTQYF	TGTGCCAGCAGCCTCACTAGGGACACAGATACGCAGTATTTT
many	16	TRBV11-2	-	TRBJ1-5	CASSLIDIVINQPQHF	TGTGCCAGCAGCTTAATAGACATTGTCATCAATCAGCCCCAGCATTTT
-	13	TRBV12-3/TRBV12-4	TRBD1	TRBJ1-2	CASSRDRDSGYTF	TGTGCCAGCAGTCGAGACAGGGATAGTGGCTACACCTTC
-	13	TRBV6-5	-	TRBJ2-7	CASSYQRELEQYF	TGTGCCAGCAGTTATCAACGGGAGCTCGAGCAGTACTTC
-	17	TRBV27	-	TRBJ1-4	CASSLNSPTLTGEKLFF	TGTGCCAGCAGTTTGAATTCCCCTACCTTAACGGGAGAAAAACTGTTTTTT
-	15	TRBV19	-	TRBJ1-5	CATASATAINQPQHF	TGTGCCACCGCTTCCGCGACAGCAATCAATCAGCCCCAGCATTTT
-	11	TRBV20-1	-	TRBJ2-1	CSAISPGEQFF	TGCAGTGCCATCTCCCCAGGTGAGCAGTTCTTC
-	14	TRBV9	TRBD1	TRBJ2-7	CASSPWDSPYEQYF	TGTGCCAGCAGCCCTTGGGACAGTCCCTACGAGCAGTACTTC
-	14	TRBV29-1	-	TRBJ2-1	CSGVGHMEKNEQFF	TGCAGCGGTGTCGGACATATGGAGAAGAATGAGCAGTTCTTC
-	15	TRBV11-3	-	TRBJ2-3	CASSAGLQGTDTQYF	TGTGCCAGCAGCGCGGGACTCCAAGGAACAGATACGCAGTATTTT
-	15	TRBV7-6	TRBD2	TRBJ2-5	CASSSPGGVGETQYF	TGTGCCAGCAGCTCCCCCGGGGGGGTCGGGGAGACCCAGTACTTC
-	13	TRBV4-3	-	TRBJ2-2	CASSQYGTGELFF	TGCGCCAGCAGCCAGTACGGCACCGGGGAGCTGTTTTTT
-	17	TRBV30	TRBD2	TRBJ2-7	CAWSVPKVAGGYYEQYF	TGTGCCTGGAGTGTACCCAAAGTAGCGGGGGGATACTACGAGCAGTACTTC
few	13	TRBV27	TRBD1	TRBJ2-1	CASTSGTGNEQFF	TGTGCCAGCACATCCGGGACAGGGAACGAGCAGTTCTTC
-	10	TRBV29-1	TRBD1	TRBJ2-7	CSGGTDEQYF	TGCAGCGGAGGGACAGACGAGCAGTACTTC
-	15	TRBV24-1	TRBD1	TRBJ2-5	CATSVRTGAGETQYF	TGTGCCACCAGTGTTCGAACAGGGGCAGGGGAGACCCAGTACTTC
few	13	TRBV3-1/TRBV3-2	TRBD1	TRBJ1-2	CASSPQGDYGYTF	TGTGCCAGCAGCCCACAGGGGGACTATGGCTACACCTTC
-	15	TRBV11-2	TRBD1	TRBJ1-1	CASSSRQGATGVAFF	TGTGCCAGCAGCAGTAGACAGGGGGCCACGGGGGTGGCTTTCTTT
-	14	TRBV5-6	TRBD1	TRBJ2-5	CASSSTGLGETQYF	TGTGCCAGCAGCTCGACAGGGCTGGGGGAGACCCAGTACTTC
-	11	TRBV7-2	-	TRBJ1-5	CASSSPGPQHF	TGTGCCAGCAGCTCACCAGGGCCCCAGCATTTT
-	13	TRBV29-1	TRBD2	TRBJ2-7	CSVGTSGSYEQYF	TGCAGCGTTGGGACTAGCGGCTCCTACGAGCAGTACTTC